The TCR beta chain under discussion was sequenced for a study of control samples from healthy donors and cancer patients. This CDR3 is built from 15 residues. The ends were cut back, 2 bases at V and 3 bases at J, with 14 bases in the middle. The germline V gene has CDR1 SGHVS and CDR2 FQNEAQ. Sequencing used immunoSEQ multiplex PCR; TCRdb keeps in-frame clones, though not all of them. In the table there are 200,000 to 250,000 clones, over 90% of which are singletons. This TCR came from a man in his fifties in good health. The J gene is TRBJ2-7, the V gene TRBV7-8, with D perhaps being TRBD1 or TRBD2 (5 bases each). Sequencing was done on a sample of blood. The CDR3 protein is CASSLNPGTHYEQYF. CDR3 sequence (DNA): TGTGCCAGCAGCTTAAACCCCGGGACCCACTACGAGCAGTACTTC.